This T cell receptor (beta chain) derives from a study of vaccination effects on CD4 cells after COVID-19. Concerning this clone itself: Its antigen remains unknown.

CD4+ T cell isolation took place after about nine days of culture. Vaccine recipients, nucleocapsid antibody negative, had no prior SARS-CoV-2 infection. After removal of 10 bases from V and 0 bases from J, the junction contained 6 bases not matched to a gene. Germline-derived CDR1 and CDR2 are MNHEY and SVGAGI. This CDR3 contains 15 residues. The repertoire was sequenced with immunoSEQ multiplex PCR; TCRdb's copy has only in-frame clones and lacks some. The table records some 36,000 clones, 65% to 70% of them present only once. The study, taken as a whole, reports: Late after vaccination, infection- and vaccine-induced clones showed marked clonal contraction.

The chain joins TRBV6-5 to TRBJ2-2; 9 bases are shared with TRBD1. This material consisted of CD4+ T cells from PBMCs cultured without peptide, taken before COVID-19 vaccination. This receptor was taken from a human donor who received a COVID-19 vaccine. The CDR3 region has the DNA TGTGCCACCAGCGGGACAGGGTCGAACACCGGGGAGCTGTTTTTT. Protein product: CATSGTGSNTGELFF.